Each of the 14 T cell receptor beta chains below was sequenced from the same sample in a study of shared clonotypes between healthy human individuals. Profiling relied on immunoSEQ multiplex PCR, and the TCRdb table lists in-frame clones only, not all of them. In the table there are about 1,900,000 clones, approximately 95% of which are singletons. Naive CD8 isolation took CD45RO-negative cells positively selected for CCR7 and excluded terminally differentiated effector memory CD45RA+ cells. Sample: naive CD8+ T cells sorted from blood. The receptor source for this set is a man between 18 and 29 years old in good health.

V usage is TRBV6-5 and J usage is TRBJ2-3; D is unclear. CDR1 MNHEY and CDR2 SVGAGI come from the germline V gene. CDR3 length: 15 amino acids. Trimming cost V 7 bases and J 4 bases, with 18 bases left between them. CDR3 bases: TGTGCCAGCACCCACGGCGGTCAGCTCGCAGATACGCAGTATTTT. It encodes CASTHGGQLADTQYF.

The rearrangement links TRBV5-4 to TRBJ2-2, with 10 bases aligning to TRBD2. Germline values: CDR1 SGHNT, CDR2 YYREEE (reference sequence). After removal of 6 bases from V and 6 bases from J, the junction contained 8 bases not matched to a gene. The CDR3 covers 15 residues. The CDR3 protein is CASTQSGGGSGELFF. The DNA for the CDR3 is TGTGCCAGCACCCAAAGCGGGGGGGGCTCCGGGGAGCTGTTTTTT.

The rearrangement links TRBV16 to TRBJ2-7; weak D call: TRBD1 (5 bases). The germline V and J ends were trimmed by 4 bases and 5 bases, with 15 bases remaining between them. Germline V gene lookup returns CDR1 KGHSY and CDR2 FQNENV. The CDR3 spans 14 residues. This CDR3 is CASSRGQMVHEQYF. CDR3 DNA sequence: TGTGCCAGCAGCCGCGGACAAATGGTCCACGAGCAGTACTTC.

DNA of the CDR3: TGTGCCAGCAGTGATTTAGTGATGAACACTGAAGCTTTCTTT. Translated: CASSDLVMNTEAFF. This rearrangement joins TRBV6-1 to TRBJ1-1; D remains unclear. This CDR3 is built from 14 residues. Germline V gene sequence: CDR1 MNHNS, CDR2 SASEGT. V gave up 3 bases and J gave up 0 bases, with 8 bases separating them.

Points on this clone: Other DNA sequences in this sample translate to the same CDR3. This rearrangement joins TRBV28 to TRBJ1-1; D gene unclear. This CDR3 region has 13 residues. Germline CDR1 MDHEN, CDR2 SYDVKM. V lost 6 bases to trimming and J lost 4 bases, with 12 bases between them. Here the CDR3 reads CASSPGGVTEAFF. CDR3 nucleotides: TGTGCCAGCAGCCCGGGTGGCGTCACTGAAGCTTTCTTT.

A single count supports this clone. The genes are TRBV25-1 and TRBJ1-1; D is unresolved. This CDR3 is 14 amino acids long. The V and J ends lost 2 bases and 0 bases respectively, with 7 bases between them. Germline CDR1 is MGHDK and CDR2 is SYGVNS. The CDR3 region has the DNA TGTGCCAGCAGTGAAGCGGGATTGAACACTGAAGCTTTCTTT. Translation gives CASSEAGLNTEAFF.

The chain has TRBV7-8 and TRBJ2-3; D ambiguous. With 1 base removed from V and 2 bases from J, the gap between germline ends came to 7 bases. In germline, CDR1 is SGHVS, CDR2 FQNEAQ. The CDR3 extends over 14 amino acids. CDR3 protein: CASSLVGPTDTQYF. The CDR3 bases are TGTGCCAGCAGCTTAGTAGGCCCCACAGATACGCAGTATTTT.

This sequence joins TRBV4-1 and TRBJ1-3; D call uncertain. The V end lost 1 base, the J end lost 0 bases, and 7 bases lay between the germline ends. Germline CDR1 reads MGHRA; CDR2 reads YSYEKL. The CDR3 sequence is 15 residues long. CDR3 DNA sequence: TGCGCCAGCAGCCAAGCATGGGGCTCTGGAAACACCATATATTTT. Amino acid sequence: CASSQAWGSGNTIYF.

The chain has TRBV4-3 and TRBJ1-2; 7 nucleotides agree with TRBD1. The CDR3 is 14 residues long. J was trimmed by 9 bases and V by 3 bases; bases with no gene match: 10. Per germline, CDR1 LGHNA and CDR2 YSLEER. DNA of the CDR3: TGCGCCAGCAGCCAGGACAGGAGCACTAAGAGCTACACCTTC. Encoded protein: CASSQDRSTKSYTF.

The chain combines TRBV7-9 with TRBJ1-2, with unresolved D. Germline V lookup: CDR1 SEHNR, CDR2 FQNEAQ (reference sequence). V lost 1 base and J 3 bases, leaving 12 bases between the germline ends. The CDR3 totals 15 residues. The CDR3 sequence: CASSLGGGQYYGYTF. The CDR3 nucleotides read TGTGCCAGCAGCTTAGGAGGCGGGCAGTACTATGGCTACACCTTC.

This sequence joins TRBV7-2 and TRBJ2-2; 9 nucleotides match TRBD2. The J segment lost 3 bases and the V segment lost 5 bases, leaving 4 bases of the junction unmatched. The CDR3 sequence is 15 residues long. Germline V lookup: CDR1 SGHTA, CDR2 FQGNSA. The CDR3 reads CASSLRLADTGELFF. In nucleotides, the CDR3 is TGTGCCAGCAGCCTCAGACTAGCGGACACCGGGGAGCTGTTTTTT.

V is TRBV6-1 and J is TRBJ2-3, with D possibly TRBD2 on 6 matching bases. CDR1 and CDR2 from the germline V gene are MNHNS and SASEGT. CDR3 length: 14 amino acids. Trimming left V 3 bases short and J 5 bases short, with 12 bases between. CDR3 coding DNA: TGTGCCAGCAGTGAGTGGGGGGATGTAGATACGCAGTATTTT. This translates into CASSEWGDVDTQYF.

CDR3 amino acids: CASSSQGPSNQPQHF. In DNA, the CDR3 is TGTGCCAGCAGTTCTCAGGGGCCCTCCAATCAGCCCCAGCATTTT. This sequence joins TRBV27 and TRBJ1-5; D may be TRBD1 (6 bases). Trimming stripped 4 bases from V and 3 bases from J, with 13 bases between. The germline V gene encodes CDR1 MNHEY and CDR2 SMNVEV (reference sequence). The length of the CDR3 is 15 residues.

V and J are TRBV27 and TRBJ1-4; D is undetermined. The CDR3 spans 14 residues. CDR1 is MNHEY, CDR2 SMNVEV, per germline (reference sequence). Trimming left V 0 bases short and J 16 bases short, with 18 bases between. The CDR3 loop reads CASSLSAGSRLKFF. CDR3 DNA: TGTGCCAGCAGTTTATCGGCAGGTTCTAGATTGAAGTTTTTT.